Below, 25 T cell receptor beta chains from the same sample are listed, as sequenced in a study of cytomegalovirus exposure and HLA in healthy donors. This PCR relied on a set of 60 Vbeta primers and 13 Jbeta primers. Sequenced by immunoSEQ multiplex PCR; TCRdb stores in-frame clones only, minus some. In the table there are around 200,000 clones, around four fifths of which are singletons. Sequencing input: PBMCs. The receptors were gathered from a man aged 50-60 years in good health and CMV-seronegative.

The V gene is TRBV4-1, the J gene TRBJ2-1, with D possibly being TRBD2 (6 bases). CDR1 and CDR2 (germline): MGHRA, YSYEKL. This CDR3 has 16 residues. Trimming stripped 4 bases from V and 0 bases from J, with 13 bases between. The CDR3 nucleotides are TGCGCCAGCAGCCTGGAGGGCCGTAGCTCCTACAATGAGCAGTTCTTC. Its translation: CASSLEGRSSYNEQFF.

The chain is built from TRBV28 and TRBJ1-1; tentatively, D is TRBD1 (5 bases). The CDR3 totals 14 residues. Trimming took off 4 bases at V and 2 bases at J, with 11 bases between the two ends. The germline CDR1 and CDR2 sequences are MDHEN and SYDVKM. The CDR3 coding sequence is TGTGCCAGCAGTTCCGGGGGGGGAAACACTGAAGCTTTCTTT. Translated: CASSSGGGNTEAFF.

The chain employs TRBV5-1 and TRBJ1-3; 7 bases are shared with TRBD1. Germline CDR1 and CDR2: SGHRS and YFSETQ. The CDR3 loop spans 15 amino acids. V gave up 4 bases and J gave up 2 bases; unmatched junction bases: 6. The chain's CDR3 is CASSPLTGAGNTIYF. The CDR3 nucleotides are TGCGCCAGCAGCCCGTTAACAGGGGCTGGAAACACCATATATTTT.

This chain connects TRBV7-8 to TRBJ1-4; a possible D gene is TRBD1 (5 bases). Germline V lookup: CDR1 SGHVS, CDR2 FQNEAQ. The V gene lost 3 bases and the J gene lost 8 bases, with 13 bases spanning the gap. The CDR3 totals 14 residues. The CDR3 bases are TGTGCCAGCAGCTTGGGGCAGGGCCTCGAAAAACTGTTTTTT. Translating gives CASSLGQGLEKLFF.

This chain links TRBV6-5 with TRBJ1-4; D is uncertain. This CDR3 spans 14 amino acids. Trimming pared 6 bases from V and 4 bases from J, leaving 12 bases between. Looked up from germline, CDR1 is MNHEY and CDR2 is SVGAGI. This CDR3 is CASRPDNGNEKLFF. The CDR3 DNA sequence: TGTGCCAGCAGGCCAGACAACGGTAATGAAAAACTGTTTTTT.

The gene calls are TRBV28 and TRBJ2-7, with TRBD2 matching 11 bases. Germline trimming cut 6 bases from V and 3 bases from J; bases unmatched to any gene: 4. This CDR3 comprises 14 residues. Germline lookup yields CDR1 MDHEN and CDR2 SYDVKM. The CDR3: CASRPSGGNYEQYF. CDR3 nucleotide sequence: TGTGCCAGCAGACCTAGCGGGGGGAACTACGAGCAGTACTTC.

This sequence joins TRBV19 and TRBJ1-5; D possibly corresponds to TRBD1 (5 bases). CDR3 length: 17 amino acids. CDR1 and CDR2 from the germline V gene are LNHDA and SQIVND (reference sequence). V lost 2 bases and J 4 bases, leaving 18 bases between the germline ends. The CDR3 protein is CASSISVGDSRNQPQHF. The CDR3 region has the DNA TGTGCCAGTAGTATAAGCGTAGGGGATTCTAGGAATCAGCCCCAGCATTTT.

This clone showed up just once. This chain links TRBV5-4 with TRBJ2-7, with 7 bases identical to TRBD1. Germline CDR1 SGHNT, CDR2 YYREEE (reference sequence). With 4 bases clipped from V and 3 bases from J, the junction kept 7 bases outside the gene matches. The CDR3 loop spans 14 amino acids. The CDR3 region is CASSVGTVFYEQYF. The CDR3 DNA follows: TGTGCCAGCAGCGTCGGGACAGTATTCTACGAGCAGTACTTC.

A single count supports this clone. The rearrangement links TRBV19 to TRBJ1-5, with 7 bases lining up with TRBD1. V lost 5 bases to trimming and J lost 4 bases; unmatched junction nucleotides: 11. The CDR3 has 16 residues. The V gene's germline CDR1 is LNHDA and CDR2 SQIVND (reference sequence). This CDR3 reads CASSPWDRGENQPQHF. The CDR3 DNA sequence: TGTGCCAGTAGTCCATGGGACAGAGGGGAAAATCAGCCCCAGCATTTT.

The gene calls are TRBV7-6 and TRBJ2-1, with 7 bases that match TRBD2. Germline loops: CDR1 SGHVS, CDR2 FNYEAQ. CDR3 length: 15 amino acids. The V segment lost 5 bases and the J segment 10 bases; nucleotides outside the gene matches: 14. CDR3 protein: CASSPDEAGVREQFF. CDR3 coding DNA: TGTGCCAGCAGCCCGGATGAGGCGGGAGTTCGCGAGCAGTTCTTC.

The chain joins TRBV9 to TRBJ2-2; TRBD2 agrees at 9 bases. This CDR3 region has 16 residues. Germline trimming cut 2 bases from V and 2 bases from J; bases unmatched to any gene: 4. The germline gives CDR1 SGDLS, CDR2 YYNGEE. The CDR3 nucleotides are TGTGCCAGCAGCGTCCTCGGGACTAGCAACACCGGGGAGCTGTTTTTT. Protein sequence: CASSVLGTSNTGELFF.

CDR3 sequence reads: CASSTGGTGELFF. CDR3 nucleotides: TGTGCCAGCTCGACAGGGGGCACCGGGGAGCTGTTTTTT. The chain is built from TRBV18 and TRBJ2-2; 9 nucleotides match TRBD1. CDR3 length: 13 residues. Germline CDR1 and CDR2: KGHSH and LQKENI. J gave up 4 bases and V 6 bases, and 0 bases lay outside the gene matches.

This clone appeared once. V is TRBV29-1 and J is TRBJ2-7; D is uncertain. CDR3 size: 14 residues. Germline V gene data show CDR1 as SQVTM and CDR2 as ANQGSEA. Trimming pared 1 base from V and 0 bases from J, leaving 10 bases between. CDR3 residues: CSVEVGQPSYEQYF. In nucleotides, the CDR3 is TGCAGCGTTGAAGTTGGGCAGCCCTCCTACGAGCAGTACTTC.

The chain recombines TRBV11-3 with TRBJ2-1; 14 bases fit TRBD2. The CDR3 runs to 16 residues. The V segment lost 5 bases and the J segment 8 bases; nucleotides outside the gene matches: 8. In germline, CDR1 is SGHNT, CDR2 YENEEA. The CDR3 nucleotides read TGTGCCAGCAGCCCCCGACTAGCGGGAGGGCCAGATGAGCAGTTCTTC. It specifies CASSPRLAGGPDEQFF.

V gene TRBV27 combines with J gene TRBJ1-2; 7 nucleotides match TRBD1. Looked up from germline, CDR1 is MNHEY and CDR2 is SMNVEV (reference sequence). The CDR3 length is 14 residues. V shed 5 bases, J shed 4 bases, and the junction held 7 bases outside the gene matches. In DNA form, the CDR3 reads TGTGCCAGCAGTCCCTGGGACAGTCTCTATGGCTACACCTTC. As protein: CASSPWDSLYGYTF.

The rearrangement joins TRBV28 to TRBJ1-6; 9 bases align to TRBD1. This CDR3 is built from 17 residues. V shed 6 bases and J 0 bases; nucleotides not matched to a gene: 6. From germline, CDR1 is MDHEN and CDR2 SYDVKM. CDR3 sequence: CASRGDRGSSYNSPLHF. The CDR3 DNA reads as TGTGCCAGCAGAGGAGACAGGGGGAGCTCCTATAATTCACCCCTCCACTTT.

This clone appeared once. The V and J genes are TRBV6-4 and TRBJ1-5; D possibly corresponds to TRBD1 (6 bases). This CDR3 comprises 18 residues. Trimming pared 5 bases from V and 4 bases from J, leaving 24 bases between. The V gene's germline CDR1 is MRHNA and CDR2 SNTAGT. The CDR3 here is CASSHTRQGKKGNQPQHF. The CDR3 nucleotides read TGTGCCAGCAGTCACACGAGGCAGGGGAAGAAAGGAAATCAGCCCCAGCATTTT.

J is TRBJ1-1 and V is TRBV19, with D possibly TRBD1 on 6 matching bases. This CDR3 has 13 residues. V was pared by 5 bases and J by 3 bases, with 10 bases between. CDR1 and CDR2 (germline): LNHDA, SQIVND (reference sequence). CDR3 nucleotides: TGTGCCAGTAGTGCTACAGGGTACACTGAAGCTTTCTTT. Translating it yields CASSATGYTEAFF. The full variable domain, with the rest looked up from reference TRBV19 and TRBJ1-1, is DGGITQSPKYLFRKEGQNVTLSCEQNLNHDAMYWYRQDPGQGLRLIYYSQIVNDFQKGDIAEGYSVSREKKESFPLTVTSAQKNPTAFYLCASSATGYTEAFFGQGTRLTVV.

The V call is TRBV23-1, the J call TRBJ2-3; D is undetermined. TRBV23-1 is assigned to the ORF class and has an uncertain function. V dropped 0 bases and J dropped 8 bases, with 24 bases sitting between them. This CDR3 is 18 amino acids long. DNA for the CDR3: TGCGCCAGCAGTCAATCCTCAACCCCTTTCGGAGCCAGTGGTACGCAGTATTTT. It encodes CASSQSSTPFGASGTQYF.

The V call is TRBV7-2, the J call TRBJ2-1; D unresolved. Germline CDR1 SGHTA, CDR2 FQGNSA. The CDR3 runs to 12 residues. V was trimmed by 4 bases and J by 9 bases, leaving 10 bases between them. CDR3 DNA sequence: TGTGCCAGCAGCTCGTATTTAGCTGAGCAGTTCTTC. Its protein is CASSSYLAEQFF.

The V gene is TRBV5-1, the J gene TRBJ1-1; D is uncertain. The CDR3 has 15 amino acids. CDR1 is SGHRS and CDR2 is YFSETQ in the germline V gene. The V and J ends lost 0 bases and 4 bases respectively, with 13 bases between them. The CDR3 protein is CASSLVTLRFTEAFF. The CDR3 DNA reads as TGCGCCAGCAGCTTGGTTACCCTGAGGTTCACTGAAGCTTTCTTT.

The chain recombines TRBV5-8 with TRBJ2-1, with TRBD1 identical over 9 bases. The V segment lost 8 bases and the J segment 2 bases; nucleotides outside the gene matches: 20. Per germline, CDR1 SGHTS and CDR2 YDEGEE. This CDR3 is 19 amino acids long. CDR3 nucleotide sequence: TGTGCCAGTTGTTTAATCGGACAGGGGAGCCCTAAAGCCTACAATGAGCAGTTCTTC. This gives the protein CASCLIGQGSPKAYNEQFF.

Only one count was recorded for this clone. The chain recombines TRBV7-9 with TRBJ2-5; D is perhaps TRBD2 (5 bases). The germline V gene has CDR1 SEHNR and CDR2 FQNEAQ (reference sequence). CDR3 length equals 13 residues. V was clipped by 5 bases and J by 5 bases, with 12 bases between them. The CDR3 DNA is TGTGCCAGCAGCGCCTGGGAGTTCGAGACCCAGTACTTC. This translates into CASSAWEFETQYF.

This chain joins TRBV6-1 and TRBJ1-5; D is possibly TRBD1 (6 bases). The CDR3 sequence is 15 residues long. Per germline, CDR1 MNHNS and CDR2 SASEGT. V lost 5 bases and J 0 bases, leaving 11 bases between the germline ends. Here the CDR3 DNA reads TGTGCCAGCAGTCTTGGACAGAATAGCAATCAGCCCCAGCATTTT. Translated: CASSLGQNSNQPQHF.

J is TRBJ2-7 and V is TRBV7-9, with a tentative D call TRBD1 (6 bases). The CDR3 covers 13 residues. Germline values: CDR1 SEHNR, CDR2 FQNEAQ (reference sequence). Trimming left V 5 bases short and J 3 bases short, with 11 bases between. This chain's CDR3 is CASSRKDSYEQYF. CDR3 sequence (DNA): TGTGCCAGCAGCCGGAAGGACAGCTACGAGCAGTACTTC.